Given below is one T cell receptor beta chain in context. Its specificity is not known. This CDR3 is also generated by other DNA sequences in the sample. This entry is derived from a study of shared clonotypes between healthy human individuals. Study conclusions and caveats: The sole specimen, blood, was sampled, and tissue repertoires likely differ.

The method was immunoSEQ multiplex PCR; TCRdb's version includes in-frame clones alone and lacks a portion of them. The table records about 470,000 clones, 79% of them present only once. The germline gives CDR1 LNHDA, CDR2 SQIVND (reference sequence). The CDR3 loop spans 14 amino acids. Trimming took 1 base from V and 4 from J, leaving 11 bases between them. The chain links TRBV19 to TRBJ2-7; perhaps D is TRBD1 or TRBD2 (6 bases each). The specimen was PBMCs. This receptor was obtained from a woman in her 40s in good health. Some clones in this sample may be carry-over from other donors' samples. The CDR3 reads CASSIGGGSYEQYF. The CDR3 coding sequence is TGTGCCAGTAGTATAGGAGGGGGGTCTTACGAGCAGTACTTC.